The next 20 T cell receptor beta chains were all read from a single sample in a study of response to subunit inactivated influenza vaccine. TCRdb itself ran the RT-PCR reads through MiXCR, one entry per CDR3 protein. Of 600,000 to 850,000 distinct CDR3 sequences in the sample, around 13% were seen once. The material sequenced was PBMCs from blood, taken roughly 2 weeks before vaccination. The receptors were sampled from a man aged 50 to 59 who received an inactivated influenza vaccine.

This clonotype was counted at least ten times. V and J are TRBV5-6 and TRBJ2-7, with D possibly being TRBD1 (7 bases). Deletions cut 1 base from V and 2 bases from J, with 13 bases between. This CDR3 contains 15 residues. The germline V gene encodes CDR1 SGHDT and CDR2 YYEEEE. The CDR3 loop reads CASSLRQGGAYEQYF. The DNA for the CDR3 is TGTGCCAGCAGCTTGAGACAGGGAGGTGCCTACGAGCAGTACTTC. The variable domain in full, with the rest retrieved from reference TRBV5-6 and TRBJ2-7, is DAGVTQSPTHLIKTRGQQVTLRCSPKSGHDTVSWYQQALGQGPQFIFQYYEEEERQRGNFPDRFSGHQFPNYSSELNVNALLLGDSALYLCASSLRQGGAYEQYFGPGTRLTVT.

This clonotype was detected ten times or more. The chain has TRBV4-2 and TRBJ1-2, with 7 bases lining up with TRBD1. Germline V lookup: CDR1 LGHNA, CDR2 YNFKEQ. The V and J ends lost 1 base and 4 bases, in that order; junction bases with no gene match: 6. The length of the CDR3 is 15 residues. The DNA of the CDR3 is TGTGCCAGCAGCCAAGTAGAGGGACAGAGCTATGGCTACACCTTC. This codes for CASSQVEGQSYGYTF.

This clonotype came up a few times. J is TRBJ1-2 and V is TRBV5-6; possible D gene TRBD1, 6 bases. The length of the CDR3 is 15 residues. V was clipped by 4 bases and J by 4 bases, with 17 bases between them. Germline CDR1 is SGHDT and CDR2 is YYEEEE. CDR3 sequence (DNA): TGTGCCAGCAGCGAAGGACAGAGCCCCGTCTATGGCTACACCTTC. Encoded protein: CASSEGQSPVYGYTF.

This clonotype was found many times. V usage is TRBV9 and J usage is TRBJ2-5, with TRBD2 matching over 9 bases. In germline, CDR1 is SGDLS, CDR2 YYNGEE. CDR3 length: 16 residues. Trimming at V came to 0 bases and at J to 4 bases, leaving 7 bases not matched to a gene. The CDR3 DNA reads as TGTGCCAGCAGCGTAGCGGGTAGCGGGGGAGGAGAGACCCAGTACTTC. This sequence encodes CASSVAGSGGGETQYF. Based on the CDR3 plus reference TRBV9 and TRBJ2-5, the full variable domain is DSGVTQTPKHLITATGQRVTLRCSPRSGDLSVYWYQQSLDQGLQFLIQYYNGEERAKGNILERFSAQQFPDLHSELNLSSLELGDSALYFCASSVAGSGGGETQYFGPGTRLLVL.

This clonotype was detected many times. V usage is TRBV25-1 and J usage is TRBJ2-5; D perhaps matches TRBD1 (6 bases). V shed 6 bases and J shed 1 base, with 12 bases lying between them. The V gene's germline CDR1 is MGHDK and CDR2 SYGVNS. The CDR3 loop spans 14 amino acids. The CDR3 spells CASSDRFSQETQYF. The CDR3 region has the DNA TGTGCCAGCAGCGACAGGTTCTCCCAAGAGACCCAGTACTTC.

The chain links TRBV4-1 to TRBJ2-2; 7 nucleotides agree with TRBD1. CDR1 is MGHRA and CDR2 is YSYEKL in the germline V gene. The CDR3 runs to 15 residues. J gave up 5 bases and V 4 bases, and 7 bases lay outside the gene matches. CDR3 sequence: CASSRGQVGTGELFF. CDR3 nucleotide sequence: TGCGCCAGCAGCCGAGGACAGGTTGGGACCGGGGAGCTGTTTTTT.

The rearrangement joins TRBV20-1 to TRBJ2-3; D possibly uses TRBD1 or TRBD2 (5 bases each). Germline CDR1 and CDR2: DFQATT and SNEGSKA (reference sequence). The CDR3 has 15 amino acids. V was cut by 4 bases and J by 0 bases, with 14 bases left in between. The CDR3 DNA reads TGCAGTGCTATGGGACCGGGATTGAGCACAGATACGCAGTATTTT. Translating gives CSAMGPGLSTDTQYF.

The chain links TRBV29-1 to TRBJ2-2, with D possibly matching TRBD2 (7 bases). Germline V CDR1 and CDR2: SQVTM, ANQGSEA. Trimming stripped 7 bases from V and 5 bases from J, with 17 bases between. This CDR3 region has 14 residues. The CDR3 is CSAGGGARTGELFF. CDR3 DNA sequence: TGCAGCGCCGGAGGGGGGGCGCGTACCGGGGAGCTGTTTTTT.

This clonotype was detected only a few times. This chain links TRBV6-2 or TRBV6-3 with TRBJ2-3; 7 positions match TRBD2. CDR1 and CDR2 from the germline V gene are MNHEY and SVGEGT. Trimming cost V 4 bases and J 0 bases; bases outside gene matches: 7. This CDR3 region has 16 residues. The CDR3 is CASSSEPGLSTDTQYF. The CDR3 region has the DNA TGTGCCAGCAGTTCGGAACCGGGACTAAGCACAGATACGCAGTATTTT.

This chain joins TRBV19 and TRBJ1-5; D is unclear. Trimming shortened V by 7 bases and J by 2 bases, and 15 bases separated the two germline ends. This CDR3 has 15 residues. Germline V gene lookup returns CDR1 LNHDA and CDR2 SQIVND (reference sequence). As DNA, the CDR3 is TGTGCCAGTACCCCAGAGGTCCCGGGCAATCAGCCCCAGCATTTT. It codes for CASTPEVPGNQPQHF. The full variable domain, its missing parts supplied by reference TRBV19 and TRBJ1-5, is DGGITQSPKYLFRKEGQNVTLSCEQNLNHDAMYWYRQDPGQGLRLIYYSQIVNDFQKGDIAEGYSVSREKKESFPLTVTSAQKNPTAFYLCASTPEVPGNQPQHFGDGTRLSIL.

This clonotype has a count of ten or more. The CDR3 bases are TGTGCCAGCAGCCCCCGGCCTCTTCGGACTAGCGTAGGGTACAATGAGCAGTTCTTC. This sequence encodes CASSPRPLRTSVGYNEQFF. The chain carries TRBV11-1 and TRBJ2-1; 9 bases line up with TRBD2. Germline V CDR1 and CDR2: SGHAT, FQDESV (reference sequence). The CDR3 consists of 19 residues. Losses at the gene ends were 5 bases for V and 4 bases for J; bases not matched to a gene: 18.

About this clonotype: One base away lies a much larger clone, so this may be a sequencing read error. The CDR3 sequence: CASSLKGPNAGTAGTDTQYF. The CDR3 region has the DNA TGTGCCAGCAGCTTAAAGGGACCGAATGCCGGGACAGCAGGCACAGATACGCAGTATTTT. The V call is TRBV7-3, the J call TRBJ2-3, with 7 positions matching TRBD1. CDR3 length: 20 amino acids. Per the germline V gene, CDR1 is SGHTA and CDR2 is FQGTGA. Unmatched junction bases numbered 17, after V lost 1 base and J lost 1 base.

V gene TRBV11-3 combines with J gene TRBJ2-1, with TRBD1 matching over 7 bases. CDR1 is SGHNT and CDR2 is YENEEA in the germline V gene. Trimming removed 5 bases from V and 10 bases from J; junction bases left unmatched: 20. The CDR3 is 17 amino acids. As DNA, the CDR3 is TGTGCCAGCAGCCACAGAGGACAACGACAGGGATTGAACGAGCAGTTCTTC. This gives the protein CASSHRGQRQGLNEQFF.

The V gene is TRBV4-3, the J gene TRBJ2-3, with D uncertain. The germline CDR1 and CDR2 sequences are LGHNA and YSLEER. This CDR3 spans 14 amino acids. The germline V and J ends were trimmed by 3 bases and 0 bases, with 7 bases remaining between them. CDR3 sequence (DNA): TGCGCCAGCAGCCAGAAGGAGAGCACAGATACGCAGTATTTT. It yields the protein CASSQKESTDTQYF.

The chain employs TRBV12-3 or TRBV12-4 and TRBJ2-5; D is unclear. The CDR3 spans 15 residues. Trimming took off 3 bases at V and 1 base at J, with 12 bases between the two ends. CDR3 sequence: CASSLGRSTQETQYF. CDR3 in DNA: TGTGCCAGCAGTTTGGGCAGGTCCACCCAAGAGACCCAGTACTTC.

This sequence joins TRBV7-6 and TRBJ2-1; 13 bases align to TRBD2. CDR1 and CDR2 from the germline V gene are SGHVS and FNYEAQ. V was clipped by 5 bases and J by 8 bases; unmatched bases: 9. The CDR3 extends over 16 amino acids. CDR3 sequence (DNA): TGTGCCAGCAGCATTAGGACTAGCGGGAGTCGGCATGAGCAGTTCTTC. It yields the protein CASSIRTSGSRHEQFF.

The chain combines TRBV7-9 with TRBJ2-2; D is unclear. The CDR3 loop spans 15 amino acids. V lost 4 bases, J lost 6 bases, and 15 bases lay in between. CDR1 is SEHNR and CDR2 is FQNEAQ in the germline V gene (reference sequence). The CDR3 loop is CASSSRTRGAGELFF. CDR3 nucleotides: TGTGCCAGCAGCTCCCGGACCCGAGGTGCCGGGGAGCTGTTTTTT.

The chain uses TRBV12-3 or TRBV12-4 and TRBJ1-1; 8 nucleotides line up with TRBD1. Unmatched junction bases numbered 4, after V lost 6 bases and J lost 4 bases. The CDR3 has 13 residues. The CDR3 region is CASRNTGGTEAFF. In DNA, the CDR3 is TGTGCCAGCAGGAATACAGGGGGCACTGAAGCTTTCTTT.

This clonotype was counted ten times or more. V gene TRBV15 combines with J gene TRBJ2-1; D is possibly TRBD2 (5 bases). V lost 9 bases to trimming and J lost 5 bases, with 20 bases between them. The germline gives CDR1 LNHNV, CDR2 YYDKDF (reference sequence). CDR3 length equals 15 residues. CDR3 protein: CATVADSLGDNEQFF. The DNA of the CDR3 is TGTGCCACGGTGGCGGACTCATTAGGCGACAATGAGCAGTTCTTC. Complete variable domain (other parts from reference TRBV15 and TRBJ2-1): DAMVIQNPRYQVTQFGKPVTLSCSQTLNHNVMYWYQQKSSQAPKLLFHYYDKDFNNEADTPDNFQSRRPNTSFCFLDIRSPGLGDTAMYLCATVADSLGDNEQFFGPGTRLTVL.

CDR3 DNA: TGCGCCAGCAGCCGAGACAGGGAACGAGGGAACGAGCAGTACTTC. This codes for CASSRDRERGNEQYF. The chain employs TRBV5-1 and TRBJ2-7; TRBD1 matches 7 bases. CDR1 and CDR2 from the germline V gene are SGHRS and YFSETQ. V lost 4 bases, J lost 5 bases, and 12 bases stayed unmatched. The CDR3 is made up of 15 amino acids.